This TCR beta chain was sequenced in a study of blood T cell repertoires in COVID-19. Profiling relied on immunoSEQ multiplex PCR, and the TCRdb table lists in-frame clones only, not all of them. This table has around 300,000 clones, around 90% appearing once. The germline gives CDR1 SGHTS, CDR2 YDEGEE. The CDR3 has 16 residues. After removal of 3 bases from V and 11 bases from J, the junction contained 15 bases not matched to a gene. It was during active infection that Seattle patients were enrolled and then longitudinally followed. V is TRBV5-8 and J is TRBJ2-1; 9 bases fit TRBD2. This sequence was found in a woman in her forties or fifties with COVID-19, enrolled during active disease. The source material was peripheral blood. The CDR3 sequence is CASSYTSLSGGGQQFF. The CDR3, as DNA: TGTGCCAGCAGCTACACCAGCCTTAGCGGGGGTGGACAGCAGTTCTTC. The variable domain in full, completed from reference TRBV5-8 and TRBJ2-1, reads EAGVTQSPTHLIKTRGQQATLRCSPISGHTSVYWYQQALGLGLQFLLWYDEGEERNRGNFPPRFSGRQFPNYSSELNVNALELEDSALYLCASSYTSLSGGGQQFFGPGTRLTVL.